This entry is about one T cell receptor (beta chain). Its target is not known. Produced via immunoSEQ multiplex PCR; TCRdb's table is partial and in-frame only. The sample yields roughly 72,000 clones, over 75% seen once. The data derive from a study of T cells in localized non-small cell lung cancer. Study outcomes and limitations: Higher adjacent-lung clonality was associated with shorter survival. There were a median roughly 59 of the top 100 tumor clones appearing in adjacent lung.

The sequences come from peripheral blood, collected before any cancer treatment. The clonotype was recovered from an older female donor with stage I lung adenocarcinoma.

In DNA form, the CDR3 reads TGTGCCAGCAGCTGGACAGGGGGTTTACGTCAGCCCCAGCATTTT. It codes for CASSWTGGLRQPQHF. The rearrangement joins TRBV7-3 to TRBJ1-5; TRBD1 matches at 10 bases. V shed 4 bases, J shed 6 bases, and the junction held 6 bases outside the gene matches. This CDR3 spans 15 amino acids. Germline lookup yields CDR1 SGHTA and CDR2 FQGTGA.